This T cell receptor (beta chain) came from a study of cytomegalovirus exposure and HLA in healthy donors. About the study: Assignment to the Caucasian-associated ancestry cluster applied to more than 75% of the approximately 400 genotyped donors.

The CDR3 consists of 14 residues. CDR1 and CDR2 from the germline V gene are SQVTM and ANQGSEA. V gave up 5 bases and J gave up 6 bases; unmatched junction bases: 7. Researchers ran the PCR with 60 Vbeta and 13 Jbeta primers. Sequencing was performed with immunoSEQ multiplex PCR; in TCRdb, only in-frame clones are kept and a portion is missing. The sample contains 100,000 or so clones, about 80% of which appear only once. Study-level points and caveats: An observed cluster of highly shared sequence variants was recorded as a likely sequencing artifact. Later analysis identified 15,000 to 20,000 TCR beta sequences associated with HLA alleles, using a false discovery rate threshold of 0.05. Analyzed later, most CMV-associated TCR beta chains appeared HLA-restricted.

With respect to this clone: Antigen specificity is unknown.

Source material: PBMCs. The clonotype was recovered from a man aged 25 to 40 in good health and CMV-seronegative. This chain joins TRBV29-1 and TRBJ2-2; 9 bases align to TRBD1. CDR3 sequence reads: CSVRTGAEAGELFF. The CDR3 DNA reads TGCAGCGTTAGGACAGGGGCGGAGGCCGGGGAGCTGTTTTTT.